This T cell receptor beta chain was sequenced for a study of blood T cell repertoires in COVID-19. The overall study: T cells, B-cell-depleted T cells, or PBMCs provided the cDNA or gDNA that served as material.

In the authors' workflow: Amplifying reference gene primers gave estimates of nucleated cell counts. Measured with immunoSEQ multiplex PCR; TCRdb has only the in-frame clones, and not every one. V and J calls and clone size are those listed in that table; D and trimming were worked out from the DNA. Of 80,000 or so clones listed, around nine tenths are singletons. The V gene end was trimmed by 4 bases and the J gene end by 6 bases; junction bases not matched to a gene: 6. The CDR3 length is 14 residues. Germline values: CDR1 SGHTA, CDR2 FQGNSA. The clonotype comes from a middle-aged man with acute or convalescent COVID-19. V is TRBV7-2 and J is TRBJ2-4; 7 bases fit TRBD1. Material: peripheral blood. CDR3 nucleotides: TGTGCCAGCAGCTCCCGACAGGGTGCAAACATTCAGTACTTC. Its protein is CASSSRQGANIQYF.